A single sample is the source of the 17 T cell receptor beta chains below, sequenced in a study of blood T cell repertoires in COVID-19. Profiling relied on immunoSEQ multiplex PCR, and the TCRdb table lists in-frame clones only, not all of them. The sample contains more than 110,000 clones, roughly 89% of which appear only once. Material: peripheral blood. These receptors all come from a woman aged 40 to 50 with acute or convalescent COVID-19.

The CDR3 DNA reads as TGTGCCAGCAGCTTATATGGCATCTTAGCCAAAAACATTCAGTACTTC. This gives the protein CASSLYGILAKNIQYF. The chain couples TRBV7-2 to TRBJ2-4; D is unclear. The length of the CDR3 is 16 residues. Germline-derived CDR1 and CDR2 are SGHTA and FQGNSA. Trimming shortened V by 2 bases and J by 0 bases, and 11 bases separated the two germline ends.

The chain links TRBV6-2 or TRBV6-3 to TRBJ1-1; D gene unclear. The V and J ends lost 2 bases and 1 base respectively, with 14 bases between them. This CDR3 contains 16 residues. Germline V CDR1 and CDR2: MNHEY, SVGEGT. For the CDR3, the DNA is TGTGCCAGCAGTTACGCCCTGGGGAGGCGGAACACTGAAGCTTTCTTT. It translates to CASSYALGRRNTEAFF.

The chain links TRBV5-4 to TRBJ1-4, with TRBD1 matching 7 bases. CDR3 length: 14 residues. Germline V lookup: CDR1 SGHNT, CDR2 YYREEE (reference sequence). The V and J ends lost 2 bases and 7 bases, in that order; junction bases with no gene match: 5. The CDR3 DNA reads TGTGCCAGCAGCTTCGGGACAGAGTTTGAAAAACTGTTTTTT. This sequence encodes CASSFGTEFEKLFF. Full variable domain (outside the CDR3, taken from reference TRBV5-4 and TRBJ1-4): ETGVTQSPTHLIKTRGQQVTLRCSSQSGHNTVSWYQQALGQGPQFIFQYYREEENGRGNFPPRFSGLQFPNYSSELNVNALELDDSALYLCASSFGTEFEKLFFGSGTQLSVL.

The chain couples TRBV7-2 to TRBJ1-2, with a tentative D call TRBD1 (6 bases). Germline V CDR1 and CDR2: SGHTA, FQGNSA. The V end was cut by 5 bases, the J end by 3 bases, with 16 bases between. CDR3 length: 15 amino acids. Here the CDR3 DNA reads TGTGCCAGCAGCCCAACGATTACAGGGTACTATGGCTACACCTTC. It is translated as CASSPTITGYYGYTF. Complete variable domain (other parts from reference TRBV7-2 and TRBJ1-2): GAGVSQSPSNKVTEKGKDVELRCDPISGHTALYWYRQSLGQGLEFLIYFQGNSAPDKSGLPSDRFSAERTGGSVSTLTIQRTQQEDSAVYLCASSPTITGYYGYTFGSGTRLTVV.

The chain uses TRBV5-1 and TRBJ2-3; 8 bases fit TRBD1. J was trimmed by 4 bases and V by 2 bases; bases with no gene match: 6. The V gene's germline CDR1 is SGHRS and CDR2 YFSETQ. This CDR3 has 15 amino acids. CDR3 bases: TGCGCCAGCAGCTTTCAGGGGGCTAGTTCAGATACGCAGTATTTT. Its protein is CASSFQGASSDTQYF.

V gene TRBV6-4 combines with J gene TRBJ2-3; 8 bases map to TRBD2. The CDR3 sequence is 16 residues long. Germline V gives CDR1 MRHNA, CDR2 SNTAGT. V trimming: 3 bases; J trimming: 0 bases; junction bases outside the gene matches: 5. This CDR3 is CASSDLAGTSTDTQYF. The CDR3, as DNA: TGTGCCAGCAGTGATCTAGCGGGTACTAGCACAGATACGCAGTATTTT.

V and J are TRBV10-3 and TRBJ2-3, with TRBD2 matching 11 bases. The CDR3 has 15 residues. The ends lost 6 bases at V and 3 bases at J; junction bases unmatched: 5. Germline CDR1 reads ENHRY; CDR2 reads SYGVKD. The chain's CDR3 is CAIRDSGRGTDTQYF. CDR3 sequence (DNA): TGTGCCATCAGAGATAGCGGGAGGGGGACAGATACGCAGTATTTT.

The J gene is TRBJ2-7, the V gene TRBV11-2; 9 bases match TRBD2. The CDR3 is 15 residues long. The junction had 11 bases not matched to a gene; V was cut back by 7 bases and J by 4 bases. Germline V CDR1 and CDR2: SGHAT, FQNNGV. The CDR3 protein is CASTTLSGGIYEQYF. The CDR3 coding sequence is TGTGCCAGCACCACCCTAAGCGGGGGGATTTACGAGCAGTACTTC.

The chain is built from TRBV6-5 and TRBJ2-5, with a possible D match to TRBD2 (6 bases). This CDR3 has 12 residues. Germline CDR1 is MNHEY and CDR2 is SVGAGI. V was clipped by 7 bases and J by 5 bases, with 11 bases between them. The CDR3 DNA reads as TGTGCCAGCACCCATGGGGGGGAGACCCAGTACTTC. Its protein is CASTHGGETQYF.

The chain recombines TRBV30 with TRBJ1-1; D not resolved. Trimming stripped 0 bases from V and 3 bases from J, with 8 bases between. From germline, CDR1 is GTSNPN and CDR2 SVGIG (reference sequence). CDR3 length: 13 residues. CDR3 sequence reads: CAWSVEGHTEAFF. Here the CDR3 DNA reads TGTGCCTGGAGTGTGGAGGGCCACACTGAAGCTTTCTTT.

V and J are TRBV9 and TRBJ1-6, with a possible D match to TRBD1 (6 bases). V was clipped by 0 bases and J by 6 bases, with 10 bases between them. The length of the CDR3 is 15 residues. Germline assignment: CDR1 SGDLS and CDR2 YYNGEE. CDR3 in amino acids: CASSVDGRGNSPLHF. The DNA of the CDR3 is TGTGCCAGCAGCGTAGATGGCAGGGGTAATTCACCCCTCCACTTT. The full variable domain, rest sourced from reference TRBV9 and TRBJ1-6, is DSGVTQTPKHLITATGQRVTLRCSPRSGDLSVYWYQQSLDQGLQFLIQYYNGEERAKGNILERFSAQQFPDLHSELNLSSLELGDSALYFCASSVDGRGNSPLHFGNGTRLTVT.

CDR3 sequence (DNA): TGTGCCAGCAGTTACGACGGACAGGGGTATGGCTACACCTTC. As protein: CASSYDGQGYGYTF. The V and J genes are TRBV6-6 and TRBJ1-2; 9 nucleotides align to TRBD1. Germline CDR1 and CDR2: MNHNY and SVGAGI (reference sequence). The CDR3 loop spans 14 amino acids. The trim removed 2 bases at V and 5 bases at J, leaving 3 bases unmatched.

V gene TRBV4-3 combines with J gene TRBJ1-6; no reliable D call. Trimming removed 1 base at V and 10 bases at J, with 14 bases between. Germline-derived CDR1 and CDR2 are LGHNA and YSLEER. The CDR3 length is 15 residues. In DNA form, the CDR3 reads TGCGCCAGCAGCCAAGGAGGCGAGGTGCGGTCACCCCTCCACTTT. Translated, it gives CASSQGGEVRSPLHF.

This clone showed up just a few times. This sequence joins TRBV12-5 and TRBJ1-3; D uncertain. V lost 7 bases, J lost 4 bases, and 11 bases lay in between. The CDR3 sequence is 13 residues long. Germline V gene sequence: CDR1 LGHNT, CDR2 FRNRAP. CDR3 in amino acids: CASAFGGGNTIYF. CDR3 nucleotides: TGTGCTAGTGCCTTTGGAGGGGGAAACACCATATATTTT.

This sequence joins TRBV6-1 and TRBJ1-6; 8 bases are a match to TRBD1. The CDR3 consists of 14 residues. Per the germline V gene, CDR1 is MNHNS and CDR2 is SASEGT. V shed 3 bases, J shed 9 bases, and the junction held 4 bases outside the gene matches. The CDR3 nucleotides read TGTGCCAGCAGTGATCCCGGGACAGGTTCACCCCTCCACTTT. It encodes CASSDPGTGSPLHF.

V and J are TRBV4-3 and TRBJ2-5, with D perhaps matching TRBD2 (5 bases). V lost 0 bases and J lost 5, with 10 bases in between. The CDR3 covers 14 residues. Germline V gene sequence: CDR1 LGHNA, CDR2 YSLEER. This CDR3 is CASSQDMIAETQYF. DNA for the CDR3: TGCGCCAGCAGCCAAGATATGATAGCGGAGACCCAGTACTTC.

The chain employs TRBV4-1 and TRBJ2-2; 12 bases align to TRBD2. J was trimmed by 6 bases and V by 0 bases; bases with no gene match: 8. The germline V gene encodes CDR1 MGHRA and CDR2 YSYEKL. This CDR3 is 18 amino acids long. This chain's CDR3 is CASSQDPGLAGFAGELFF. CDR3 DNA sequence: TGCGCCAGCAGCCAAGATCCCGGACTAGCGGGATTCGCCGGGGAGCTGTTTTTT.